The source of this T cell receptor beta chain is a study of radiation and T cells in renal cell carcinoma. V was shortened by 5 bases and J by 9 bases, with 17 bases between the two germline ends. CDR1 SGHTA and CDR2 FQGNSA come from the germline V gene. The CDR3 is made up of 15 amino acids. A remark on this clone: As yet, its antigen is unknown.

Study-level results: No pretreatment tumor biopsies were available for baseline clonotypes. Top tumor clonotypes rose in blood 2 weeks post-radiation, then contracted.

TCRdb keeps only in-frame clones here, not all; method: immunoSEQ multiplex PCR. The repertoire holds tens of thousands of clones, with roughly four fifths as singletons. Sample time point: blood 2 weeks post-SBRT. Indicated treatment: 15 Gy SBRT to primary tumor, nephrectomy 4 weeks later. Blood was sampled at baseline, 2 weeks and 4 weeks after SBRT. The patient's renal cell carcinoma had clear cell pathology. The sample consisted of blood, taken from a patient whose treatment included radiotherapy and nephrectomy. This clonotype was obtained from a man aged 55-75 years with renal cell carcinoma. The V call is TRBV7-2, the J call TRBJ1-6; D gene uncertain. In nucleotides, the CDR3 is TGTGCCAGCAGCACCTTCGCAGCGCCGGGTTCACCCCTCCACTTT. Translation: CASSTFAAPGSPLHF. The variable domain in full, completed from reference TRBV7-2 and TRBJ1-6, reads GAGVSQSPSNKVTEKGKDVELRCDPISGHTALYWYRQSLGQGLEFLIYFQGNSAPDKSGLPSDRFSAERTGGSVSTLTIQRTQQEDSAVYLCASSTFAAPGSPLHFGNGTRLTVT.